The 11 T cell receptor beta chains listed next were all sequenced from one sample in a study of blood T cell repertoires in COVID-19 (dated by TCRdb to 2018 to 2021). The protocol used for the library was the immunoSEQ multiplex PCR assay. Held by TCRdb, this immuneACCESS table contains in-frame sequences only and omits some clones. Under half of the omission traces to an unresolved V gene where checked; the cause of the rest is unknown. Within this sample are about 200,000 clones, with around 80% of them counted one time only. The ten largest clones take up about 15% of the sample. The sequenced sample was PBMCs or T cells enriched from blood (not recorded which). These receptors were taken from a man aged 40-49 years who had recovered from COVID-19.

Only one count was recorded for this clone. This chain joins TRBV30 and TRBJ2-5; D unclear. The germline V gene has CDR1 GTSNPN and CDR2 SVGIG (reference sequence). The V end lost 6 bases, the J end lost 0 bases, and 8 bases lay between the germline ends. The CDR3 totals 12 residues. The CDR3 DNA reads as TGTGCCTGTATTTTGTACCAAGAGACCCAGTACTTC. As protein: CACILYQETQYF.

The chain joins TRBV2 to TRBJ2-7; a weak D match, TRBD1 (5 bases). V was shortened by 7 bases and J by 1 base, with 14 bases between the two germline ends. This CDR3 comprises 14 residues. From germline, CDR1 is SNHLY and CDR2 FYNNEI. DNA of the CDR3: TGTGCCAGCACCCGGGCTGGGGCGTCCTACGAGCAGTACTTC. This sequence encodes CASTRAGASYEQYF.

V usage is TRBV19 and J usage is TRBJ2-7; no definite D call. V was shortened by 3 bases and J by 3 bases, with 6 bases between the two germline ends. The CDR3 has 12 amino acids. Looked up from germline, CDR1 is LNHDA and CDR2 is SQIVND (reference sequence). The CDR3 loop reads CASSIPGYEQYF. In DNA, the CDR3 is TGTGCCAGTAGTATCCCGGGCTACGAGCAGTACTTC.

This clone was seen a single time. The chain has TRBV14 and TRBJ2-7, with D perhaps TRBD2 (5 bases). This CDR3 is 14 amino acids long. V dropped 4 bases and J dropped 7 bases, with 17 bases sitting between them. Germline V gene lookup returns CDR1 SGHDN and CDR2 FVKESK. This chain's CDR3 is CASSRISDRGEQYF. Here the CDR3 DNA reads TGTGCCAGCAGCCGGATATCAGACCGGGGTGAGCAGTACTTC.

The chain uses TRBV7-9 and TRBJ1-4, with TRBD1 identical over 8 bases. The CDR3 contains 13 residues. V lost 7 bases, J lost 8 bases, and 6 bases stayed unmatched. Per the germline V gene, CDR1 is SEHNR and CDR2 is FQNEAQ (reference sequence). The CDR3 reads CASNGQGLEKLFF. CDR3 DNA sequence: TGTGCCAGCAACGGACAGGGTTTGGAAAAACTGTTTTTT.

This clone was counted a few times. The chain recombines TRBV28 with TRBJ2-5, with 7 bases lining up with TRBD2. The germline gives CDR1 MDHEN, CDR2 SYDVKM. CDR3 size: 14 residues. With V trimmed by 6 bases and J by 2 bases, 6 bases remained unmatched. Here the CDR3 DNA reads TGTGCCAGCAGCCCAACGGGGGGACAAGAGACCCAGTACTTC. It specifies CASSPTGGQETQYF.

The chain has TRBV5-1 and TRBJ2-5; 7 bases map to TRBD2. The germline V gene has CDR1 SGHRS and CDR2 YFSETQ. The CDR3 has 15 amino acids. The junction had 7 bases not matched to a gene; V was cut back by 4 bases and J by 1 base. The CDR3 DNA reads TGCGCCAGCAGCCCGGGGGTAGCGGGCCAAGAGACCCAGTACTTC. It translates to CASSPGVAGQETQYF.

This rearrangement joins TRBV30 to TRBJ1-2; D is possibly TRBD1 (6 bases). The CDR3 is 13 amino acids. Trimming took 6 bases from V and 7 from J, leaving 18 bases between them. Germline loops: CDR1 GTSNPN, CDR2 SVGIG (reference sequence). The chain's CDR3 is CACSRGHGGGYTF. The CDR3 DNA reads as TGTGCCTGCTCACGGGGACATGGTGGTGGCTACACCTTC.

CDR3 region: CASSLGQKNTGELFF. DNA of the CDR3: TGCGCCAGCAGCTTGGGGCAGAAGAACACCGGGGAGCTGTTTTTT. V gene TRBV5-1 combines with J gene TRBJ2-2; D is unresolved. The CDR3 contains 15 residues. V was clipped by 0 bases and J by 1 base, with 7 bases between them. The germline CDR1 and CDR2 sequences are SGHRS and YFSETQ.

V gene TRBV30 combines with J gene TRBJ1-1; D may be TRBD1 (5 bases). The CDR3 is made up of 15 amino acids. The germline V and J ends were trimmed by 3 bases and 7 bases, with 21 bases remaining between them. CDR1 and CDR2 from the germline V gene are GTSNPN and SVGIG (reference sequence). In nucleotides, the CDR3 is TGTGCCTGGAGGGCCAGGGAGGGGCCGAAGAGTGAAGCTTTCTTT. Protein product: CAWRAREGPKSEAFF. The variable domain in full, completed from reference TRBV30 and TRBJ1-1, reads SQTIHQWPATLVQPVGSPLSLECTVEGTSNPNLYWYRQAAGRGLQLLFYSVGIGQISSEVPQNLSASRPQDRQFILSSKKLLLSDSGFYLCAWRAREGPKSEAFFGQGTRLTVV.

The V and J genes are TRBV19 and TRBJ1-1; D may be TRBD1 (5 bases). The length of the CDR3 is 13 residues. Germline CDR1 and CDR2: LNHDA and SQIVND (reference sequence). The germline V and J ends were trimmed by 6 bases and 3 bases, with 11 bases remaining between them. CDR3 coding DNA: TGTGCCAGTAGCCCAGGGCCCTACACTGAAGCTTTCTTT. This codes for CASSPGPYTEAFF.